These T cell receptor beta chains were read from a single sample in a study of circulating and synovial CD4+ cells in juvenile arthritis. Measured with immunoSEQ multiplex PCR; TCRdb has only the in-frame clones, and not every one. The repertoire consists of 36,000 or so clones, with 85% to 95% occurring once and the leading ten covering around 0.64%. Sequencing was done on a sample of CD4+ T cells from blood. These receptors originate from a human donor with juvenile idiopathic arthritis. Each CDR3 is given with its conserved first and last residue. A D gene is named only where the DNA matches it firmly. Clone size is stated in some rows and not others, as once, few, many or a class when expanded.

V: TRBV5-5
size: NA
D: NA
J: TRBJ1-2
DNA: TGTGCCAGCAGCTTGGCGGAGGCTTATGGCTACACCTTC
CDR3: CASSLAEAYGYTF

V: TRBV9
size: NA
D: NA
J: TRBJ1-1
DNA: TGTGCCAGTGGGGTGGGGGGGTACACTGAAGCTTTCTTT
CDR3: CASGVGGYTEAFF

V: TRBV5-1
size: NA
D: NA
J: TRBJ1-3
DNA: TGCGCCAGCAGCTTGGCCCGGACAGACTCTGGAAACACCATATATTTT
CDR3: CASSLARTDSGNTIYF

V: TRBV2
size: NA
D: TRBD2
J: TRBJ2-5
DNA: TGTGCCAGCAGTGACCGTCTTAGCGGGGTTATCCAAGAGACCCAGTACTTC
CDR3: CASSDRLSGVIQETQYF

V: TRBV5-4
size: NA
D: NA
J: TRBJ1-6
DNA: TGTGCCGCCGGGACCTATAATTCACCCCTCCACTTT
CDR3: CAAGTYNSPLHF

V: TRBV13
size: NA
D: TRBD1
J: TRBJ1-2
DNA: TGTGCCAGCAGCCCTGGACAGGGAAGCTATGGCTACACCTTC
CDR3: CASSPGQGSYGYTF

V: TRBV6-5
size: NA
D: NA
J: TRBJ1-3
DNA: TGTGCCAGCAGTTACGGGTTCGGAAAGGGGGAATATTTT
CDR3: CASSYGFGKGEYF

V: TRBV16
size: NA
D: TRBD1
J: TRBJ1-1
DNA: TGTGCCAGCAGCCAAGAGACAGGGACAATGAAAATGAACACTGAAGCTTTCTTT
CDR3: CASSQETGTMKMNTEAFF

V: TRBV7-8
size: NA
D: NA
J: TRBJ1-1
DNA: TGTGCCAGCAGCTTAGGTCATCAGAACACTGAAGCTTTCTTT
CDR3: CASSLGHQNTEAFF

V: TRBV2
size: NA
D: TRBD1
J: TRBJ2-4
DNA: TGTGCCAGCCCAGCCCAGGGGGCGCGAGGAAACATTCAGTACTTC
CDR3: CASPAQGARGNIQYF

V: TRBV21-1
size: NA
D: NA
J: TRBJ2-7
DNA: TGTGCCAGCAGCAAAGTTAGTTCCGAGCAGTACTTC
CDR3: CASSKVSSEQYF

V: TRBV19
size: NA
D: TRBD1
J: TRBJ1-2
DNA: TGTGCCAGTAGCTCCGGGACAGGGGATCCCTACACCTTC
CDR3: CASSSGTGDPYTF

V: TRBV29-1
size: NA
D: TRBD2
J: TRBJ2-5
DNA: TGCAGCGTTGAACGCGGGGGCCAAGAGACCCAGTACTTC
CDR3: CSVERGGQETQYF

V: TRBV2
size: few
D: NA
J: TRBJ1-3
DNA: TGTGCCAGCAGTGACCAGGGGAACTCTGGAAACACCATATATTTT
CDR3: CASSDQGNSGNTIYF

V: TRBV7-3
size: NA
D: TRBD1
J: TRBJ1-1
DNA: TGTGCCAGCAGCGACGGGACAGCCACAGCTGAAGCTTTCTTT
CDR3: CASSDGTATAEAFF

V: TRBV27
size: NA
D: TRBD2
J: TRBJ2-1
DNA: TGTGCCAGCTTGAACTGGACTAGCGGGGGGCGGGGTGAGCAGTTCTTC
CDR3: CASLNWTSGGRGEQFF

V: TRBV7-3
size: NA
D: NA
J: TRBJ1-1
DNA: TGTGCCAGCAGCTTGTCGGGGGGCACTGAAGCTTTCTTT
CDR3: CASSLSGGTEAFF

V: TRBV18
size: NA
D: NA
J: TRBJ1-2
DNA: TGTGCCAGCTCACCACCGGGCAGAGCTAATGGCTACACCTTC
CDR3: CASSPPGRANGYTF

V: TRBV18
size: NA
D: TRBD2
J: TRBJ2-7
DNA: TGTGCCAGCTCACCAGGACTAGCGGGGGGTAACGAGCAGTACTTC
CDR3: CASSPGLAGGNEQYF

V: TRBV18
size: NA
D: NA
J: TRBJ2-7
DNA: TGTGCCAGCTCACAAAGCACTAGCATCAACGAGCAGTACTTC
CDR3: CASSQSTSINEQYF

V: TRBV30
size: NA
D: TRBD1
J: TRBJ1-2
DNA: TGTGCCGGAAATACGGGACAGGGGCTCTCTAACTATGGCTACACCTTC
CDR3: CAGNTGQGLSNYGYTF

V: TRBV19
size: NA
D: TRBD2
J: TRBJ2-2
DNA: TGTGCCAGTAGTTCCTCCTCCCGGGGGGACGGGGAGCTGTTTTTT
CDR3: CASSSSSRGDGELFF

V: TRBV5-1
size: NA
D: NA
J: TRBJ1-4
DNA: TGCGCCAGCAGCCAAGAACCTACCGACAGGCGCGCAACTAATGAAAAACTGTTTTTT
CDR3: CASSQEPTDRRATNEKLFF

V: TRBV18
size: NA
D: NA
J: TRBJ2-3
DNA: TGTGCCAGCTCACCACCTCTCGGCGGGGCGGACACAGATACGCAGTATTTT
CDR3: CASSPPLGGADTDTQYF

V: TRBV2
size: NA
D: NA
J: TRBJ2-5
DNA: TGTGCCAGCAGTGATCTGTCCGGGACTCTAGAGACCCAGTACTTC
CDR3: CASSDLSGTLETQYF

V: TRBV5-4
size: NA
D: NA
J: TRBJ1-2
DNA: TGTGCCAGCAGCTCAACCCAAGGGACTTACTATGGCTACACCTTC
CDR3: CASSSTQGTYYGYTF

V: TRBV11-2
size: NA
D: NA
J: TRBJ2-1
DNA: TGTGCCAGCAGCTTAGAGTTCTGGCGGGCGGCCTACAATGAGCAGTTCTTC
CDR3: CASSLEFWRAAYNEQFF

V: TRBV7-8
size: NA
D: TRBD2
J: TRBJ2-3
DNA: TGTGCCAGCAGTTGGCGGGGGGGTAGCACAGATACGCAGTATTTT
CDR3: CASSWRGGSTDTQYF

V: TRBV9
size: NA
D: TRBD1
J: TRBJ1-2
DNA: TGTGCCAGCAGCGAGGGACAGGCTATCCTCTATGGCTACACCTTC
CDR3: CASSEGQAILYGYTF

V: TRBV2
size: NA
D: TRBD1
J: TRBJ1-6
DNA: TGTGCCAGCAGGGACAGGCACCGTCTAAATAATTCCCCCCTCCACTTT
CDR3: CASRDRHRLNNSPLHF

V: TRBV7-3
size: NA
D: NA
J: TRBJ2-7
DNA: TGTGCCAGCAGCCCTTCAGGGGCTCTCTCCTACGAGCAGTACTTC
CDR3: CASSPSGALSYEQYF

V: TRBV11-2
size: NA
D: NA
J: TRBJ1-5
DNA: TGTGCCAGCAGCTTAGCACGGAATCAGCCCCAGCATTTT
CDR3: CASSLARNQPQHF